Listed below are T cell receptor beta chains from one sample, sequenced in a study of Graves' ophthalmopathy and Graves' hyperthyroidism. TCRdb ran MiXCR on the multiplex PCR reads and lists one entry per CDR3 protein. The table includes approximately 540,000 distinct CDR3 sequences, about 40% detected once. Sequenced input: peripheral blood or thyroid tissue (not recorded which). The receptors shown here come from an adult man with Graves' hyperthyroidism. Both conserved end residues are part of each CDR3. Each record gives: D gene, V gene, clone size, J gene, CDR3 protein, CDR3 DNA. D genes are given only for firm matches. Not every row has a clone size; where given, it reads once, few, many or a size class.

d_gene: -; v_gene: TRBV7-9; abundance: -; j_gene: TRBJ1-6; CDR3aa: CASSPRLAGGDLSNSPLHF; CDR3nt: TGTGCCAGCAGCCCTCGACTAGCGGGGGGGGATTTATCTAATTCACCCCTCCACTTT
d_gene: TRBD1; v_gene: TRBV29-1; abundance: many; j_gene: TRBJ1-3; CDR3aa: CSVLTGANTIYF; CDR3nt: TGCAGCGTGTTGACAGGGGCGAACACCATATATTTT
d_gene: TRBD1; v_gene: TRBV20-1; abundance: -; j_gene: TRBJ1-5; CDR3aa: CSAYRQGVGNQPQHF; CDR3nt: TGCAGTGCTTACCGACAGGGAGTTGGCAATCAGCCCCAGCATTTT
d_gene: -; v_gene: TRBV5-4; abundance: many; j_gene: TRBJ1-1; CDR3aa: CASSLQGTSTEAFF; CDR3nt: TGTGCCAGCAGCTTGCAGGGTACGAGCACTGAAGCTTTCTTT
d_gene: -; v_gene: TRBV2; abundance: -; j_gene: TRBJ2-2; CDR3aa: CARRSGELFF; CDR3nt: TGTGCCCGCCGGTCCGGGGAGCTGTTTTTT
d_gene: TRBD2; v_gene: TRBV20-1; abundance: -; j_gene: TRBJ2-5; CDR3aa: CSAWTDWRELISETQYF; CDR3nt: TGCAGTGCTTGGACCGACTGGCGGGAGTTGATTTCGGAGACCCAGTACTTC
d_gene: -; v_gene: TRBV7-9; abundance: -; j_gene: TRBJ2-7; CDR3aa: CASSELEQRYEQYF; CDR3nt: TGTGCCAGCAGTGAACTAGAACAGCGCTACGAGCAGTACTTC
d_gene: -; v_gene: TRBV19; abundance: many; j_gene: TRBJ2-5; CDR3aa: CASSIEYQETQYF; CDR3nt: TGTGCCAGTAGTATAGAGTACCAAGAGACCCAGTACTTC
d_gene: -; v_gene: TRBV15; abundance: many; j_gene: TRBJ2-5; CDR3aa: CATSPENGESETQYF; CDR3nt: TGTGCCACCAGCCCCGAAAACGGGGAATCAGAGACCCAGTACTTC
d_gene: -; v_gene: TRBV7-8; abundance: many; j_gene: TRBJ1-2; CDR3aa: CASSLVANPGGYTF; CDR3nt: TGTGCCAGCAGCTTAGTGGCCAACCCGGGGGGCTACACCTTC
d_gene: TRBD2; v_gene: TRBV7-2; abundance: once; j_gene: TRBJ2-5; CDR3aa: CASSRSSGTETQCF; CDR3nt: TGTGCCAGCAGCCGCTCTAGCGGGACGGAGACCCAGTGCTTT
d_gene: -; v_gene: TRBV19; abundance: many; j_gene: TRBJ2-6; CDR3aa: CASRSGRSGANVLTF; CDR3nt: TGTGCCAGTAGATCAGGGCGCTCTGGGGCCAACGTCCTGACTTTC
d_gene: TRBD2; v_gene: TRBV5-1; abundance: many; j_gene: TRBJ2-7; CDR3aa: CASSRGTSSYSYEQYF; CDR3nt: TGCGCCAGCAGCCGCGGGACTAGCTCCTACTCCTACGAGCAGTACTTC
d_gene: -; v_gene: TRBV10-3; abundance: many; j_gene: TRBJ2-2; CDR3aa: CAIGQGWNTGELFF; CDR3nt: TGTGCCATCGGCCAGGGATGGAACACCGGGGAGCTGTTTTTT
d_gene: -; v_gene: TRBV12-3/TRBV12-4; abundance: few; j_gene: TRBJ1-4; CDR3aa: CASSFGRPATNEKLFF; CDR3nt: TGTGCCAGCAGTTTTGGGAGACCGGCAACTAATGAAAAACTGTTTTTT
d_gene: -; v_gene: TRBV15; abundance: -; j_gene: TRBJ2-5; CDR3aa: CATSSTGLGNQPQYF; CDR3nt: TGTGCCACCAGCAGTACAGGGTTAGGGAATCAGCCCCAGTACTTC
d_gene: -; v_gene: TRBV29-1; abundance: medium-sized; j_gene: TRBJ2-6; CDR3aa: CSALPQGGPGANVLTF; CDR3nt: TGCAGCGCTCTACCCCAGGGGGGCCCTGGGGCCAACGTCCTGACTTTC
d_gene: -; v_gene: TRBV2; abundance: -; j_gene: TRBJ2-7; CDR3aa: CASRIDSFRFYEQYF; CDR3nt: TGTGCCAGCCGGATAGACAGTTTCCGATTCTACGAGCAGTACTTC
d_gene: -; v_gene: TRBV5-1; abundance: many; j_gene: TRBJ1-1; CDR3aa: CASSLGVVNTEAFF; CDR3nt: TGCGCCAGCAGCTTGGGCGTAGTGAACACTGAAGCTTTCTTT
d_gene: -; v_gene: TRBV20-1; abundance: few; j_gene: TRBJ2-3; CDR3aa: CSALPPSARDTQYF; CDR3nt: TGCAGTGCTTTACCCCCCTCGGCCCGAGATACGCAGTATTTT
d_gene: -; v_gene: TRBV28; abundance: -; j_gene: TRBJ1-2; CDR3aa: CASSLYTNYGYTF; CDR3nt: TGTGCCAGCAGTTTATATACTAACTATGGCTACACCTTC
d_gene: TRBD1; v_gene: TRBV12-5; abundance: many; j_gene: TRBJ1-6; CDR3aa: CASGRSLTGLPLHF; CDR3nt: TGTGCTAGTGGTCGCTCCCTGACAGGGCTACCCCTCCACTTT
d_gene: -; v_gene: TRBV20-1; abundance: -; j_gene: TRBJ2-7; CDR3aa: CSASRRGQNYEQYF; CDR3nt: TGCAGTGCCAGCAGACGGGGACAAAACTACGAGCAGTACTTC
d_gene: -; v_gene: TRBV2; abundance: few; j_gene: TRBJ1-2; CDR3aa: CASSSGTVGVYGYTF; CDR3nt: TGTGCCAGCAGTTCTGGGACGGTGGGTGTCTATGGCTACACCTTC
d_gene: -; v_gene: TRBV7-2; abundance: many; j_gene: TRBJ2-7; CDR3aa: CASSSEGGLAYEQYF; CDR3nt: TGTGCCAGCAGCTCCGAGGGGGGGCTCGCCTACGAGCAGTACTTC
d_gene: TRBD1; v_gene: TRBV10-1; abundance: once; j_gene: TRBJ1-2; CDR3aa: CASSDDGQGESYTF; CDR3nt: TGCGCCAGCAGCGACGATGGACAGGGAGAGAGCTACACCTTC
d_gene: -; v_gene: TRBV15; abundance: many; j_gene: TRBJ1-1; CDR3aa: CATSRAWTDEAFF; CDR3nt: TGTGCCACCAGCAGAGCGTGGACAGACGAAGCTTTCTTT
d_gene: -; v_gene: TRBV28; abundance: -; j_gene: TRBJ2-7; CDR3aa: CASSYPTGPTYEQYF; CDR3nt: TGTGCCAGCAGCTATCCTACCGGGCCTACCTACGAGCAGTACTTC
d_gene: TRBD2; v_gene: TRBV20-1; abundance: -; j_gene: TRBJ2-2; CDR3aa: CSARDGSGEAGELFF; CDR3nt: TGCAGTGCTAGAGATGGTAGCGGGGAGGCCGGGGAGCTGTTTTTT
d_gene: -; v_gene: TRBV7-2; abundance: -; j_gene: TRBJ2-7; CDR3aa: CASSPGYNEQYF; CDR3nt: TGTGCCAGCAGCCCAGGCTACAATGAGCAGTACTTC
d_gene: TRBD1; v_gene: TRBV15; abundance: once; j_gene: TRBJ2-5; CDR3aa: CATRTGGEETQYF; CDR3nt: TGTGCCACAAGGACAGGGGGCGAAGAGACCCAGTACTTC
d_gene: TRBD1; v_gene: TRBV24-1; abundance: -; j_gene: TRBJ2-2; CDR3aa: CATSRTGGVVGTGELFF; CDR3nt: TGTGCCACCAGCCGGACAGGGGGCGTCGTTGGTACCGGGGAGCTGTTTTTT
d_gene: -; v_gene: TRBV14; abundance: few; j_gene: TRBJ1-2; CDR3aa: CASSQDWTTYGGYTF; CDR3nt: TGTGCCAGCAGCCAAGATTGGACGACCTATGGCGGCTACACCTTC
d_gene: -; v_gene: TRBV9; abundance: many; j_gene: TRBJ1-1; CDR3aa: CASSVGTGNTEAFF; CDR3nt: TGTGCCAGCAGTGTCGGGACGGGGAACACTGAAGCTTTCTTT
d_gene: -; v_gene: TRBV7-9; abundance: -; j_gene: TRBJ2-2; CDR3aa: CASSPRLVWELFF; CDR3nt: TGTGCCAGCAGCCCACGACTGGTCTGGGAGCTGTTTTTT
d_gene: TRBD1; v_gene: TRBV24-1; abundance: -; j_gene: TRBJ2-1; CDR3aa: CATSDPGTGGWSEQFF; CDR3nt: TGTGCCACCAGTGATCCTGGGACAGGAGGTTGGAGTGAGCAGTTCTTC
d_gene: TRBD1; v_gene: TRBV19; abundance: many; j_gene: TRBJ2-7; CDR3aa: CASSQGDLGTYEQYF; CDR3nt: TGTGCCAGTAGCCAGGGGGACCTCGGGACCTACGAGCAGTACTTC
d_gene: -; v_gene: TRBV2; abundance: -; j_gene: TRBJ1-6; CDR3aa: CASSRSTESSYNSPLHF; CDR3nt: TGTGCCAGCAGCCGATCGACGGAGAGCTCCTATAATTCACCCCTCCACTTT
d_gene: -; v_gene: TRBV15; abundance: many; j_gene: TRBJ1-1; CDR3aa: CATSREGQGPDTEAFF; CDR3nt: TGTGCCACCAGCAGAGAAGGGCAGGGGCCGGACACTGAAGCTTTCTTT
d_gene: -; v_gene: TRBV28; abundance: -; j_gene: TRBJ2-7; CDR3aa: CASSEITGYEQYF; CDR3nt: TGTGCCAGCAGTGAGATAACAGGGTACGAGCAGTACTTC
d_gene: -; v_gene: TRBV29-1; abundance: many; j_gene: TRBJ1-3; CDR3aa: CSVGEGSGNTIYF; CDR3nt: TGCAGCGTCGGCGAGGGATCTGGAAACACCATATATTTT
d_gene: -; v_gene: TRBV7-2; abundance: few; j_gene: TRBJ1-3; CDR3aa: CASSLAVGRAGNTIYF; CDR3nt: TGTGCCAGCAGCTTAGCGGTTGGCAGGGCTGGAAACACCATATATTTT
d_gene: -; v_gene: TRBV3-1; abundance: -; j_gene: TRBJ2-6; CDR3aa: CASSQLRQGANVLTF; CDR3nt: TGTGCCAGCAGCCAACTGAGGCAGGGGGCCAACGTCCTGACTTTC
d_gene: -; v_gene: TRBV7-2; abundance: -; j_gene: TRBJ2-7; CDR3aa: CASSPGTRGEQYF; CDR3nt: TGTGCCAGCAGCCCGGGGACAAGAGGCGAGCAGTACTTC
d_gene: -; v_gene: TRBV5-1; abundance: many; j_gene: TRBJ2-7; CDR3aa: CASSLGSTGGTYEQYF; CDR3nt: TGCGCCAGCAGCTTGGGGTCGACTGGGGGTACCTACGAGCAGTACTTC
d_gene: TRBD2; v_gene: TRBV20-1; abundance: few; j_gene: TRBJ2-3; CDR3aa: CSPGGGSSDTQYF; CDR3nt: TGCAGCCCCGGAGGCGGGAGTAGCGATACGCAGTATTTT
d_gene: -; v_gene: TRBV20-1; abundance: -; j_gene: TRBJ2-7; CDR3aa: CSAPGQFSYEQYF; CDR3nt: TGCAGTGCTCCCGGACAGTTCTCCTACGAGCAGTACTTC
d_gene: -; v_gene: TRBV29-1; abundance: -; j_gene: TRBJ2-5; CDR3aa: CSYRVKRGKETQYF; CDR3nt: TGCAGCTACCGGGTCAAGAGAGGAAAAGAGACCCAGTACTTC
d_gene: TRBD1; v_gene: TRBV7-2; abundance: many; j_gene: TRBJ1-1; CDR3aa: CASSPGQGSPEAFF; CDR3nt: TGTGCCAGCAGCCCTGGACAGGGCTCGCCCGAAGCTTTCTTT
d_gene: TRBD2; v_gene: TRBV2; abundance: -; j_gene: TRBJ2-4; CDR3aa: CASNSGGGKNIQYF; CDR3nt: TGTGCCAGCAACAGCGGGGGAGGCAAAAACATTCAGTACTTC
d_gene: TRBD1; v_gene: TRBV3-1; abundance: -; j_gene: TRBJ1-2; CDR3aa: CASSLRDRRQDGYTF; CDR3nt: TGTGCCAGCAGCCTCCGGGACAGGCGGCAGGATGGCTACACCTTC
d_gene: TRBD1; v_gene: TRBV7-9; abundance: many; j_gene: TRBJ2-5; CDR3aa: CASSQWDRGMETQYF; CDR3nt: TGTGCCAGCAGCCAGTGGGACAGGGGGATGGAGACCCAGTACTTC
d_gene: -; v_gene: TRBV7-3; abundance: many; j_gene: TRBJ2-2; CDR3aa: CASSLRFTGELFF; CDR3nt: TGTGCCAGCAGCTTACGGTTCACCGGGGAGCTGTTTTTT
d_gene: TRBD2; v_gene: TRBV29-1; abundance: few; j_gene: TRBJ2-1; CDR3aa: CSVEEREVLNEQFF; CDR3nt: TGCAGCGTTGAAGAGCGGGAGGTCCTCAATGAGCAGTTCTTC
d_gene: -; v_gene: TRBV2; abundance: many; j_gene: TRBJ1-1; CDR3aa: CASIRWEQTEAFF; CDR3nt: TGTGCCAGCATCAGGTGGGAACAGACTGAAGCTTTCTTT